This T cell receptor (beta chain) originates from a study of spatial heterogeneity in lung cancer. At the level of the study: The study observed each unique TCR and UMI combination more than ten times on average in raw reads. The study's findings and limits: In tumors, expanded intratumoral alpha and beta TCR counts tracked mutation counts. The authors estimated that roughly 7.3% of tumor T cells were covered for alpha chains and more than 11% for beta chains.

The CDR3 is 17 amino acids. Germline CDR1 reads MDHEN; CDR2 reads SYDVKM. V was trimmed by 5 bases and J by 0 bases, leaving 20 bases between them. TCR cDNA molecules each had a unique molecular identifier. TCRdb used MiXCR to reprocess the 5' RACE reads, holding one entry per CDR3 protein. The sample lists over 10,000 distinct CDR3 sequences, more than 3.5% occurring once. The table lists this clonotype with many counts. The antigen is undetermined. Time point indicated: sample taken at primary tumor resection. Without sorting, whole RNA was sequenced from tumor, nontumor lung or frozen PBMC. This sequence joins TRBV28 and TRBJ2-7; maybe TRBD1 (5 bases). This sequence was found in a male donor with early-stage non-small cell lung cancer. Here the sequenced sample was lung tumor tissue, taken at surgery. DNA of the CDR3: TGTGCCAGCAGTACAATCTTCGACAGCAGGATCTCCTACGAGCAGTACTTC. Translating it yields CASSTIFDSRISYEQYF.